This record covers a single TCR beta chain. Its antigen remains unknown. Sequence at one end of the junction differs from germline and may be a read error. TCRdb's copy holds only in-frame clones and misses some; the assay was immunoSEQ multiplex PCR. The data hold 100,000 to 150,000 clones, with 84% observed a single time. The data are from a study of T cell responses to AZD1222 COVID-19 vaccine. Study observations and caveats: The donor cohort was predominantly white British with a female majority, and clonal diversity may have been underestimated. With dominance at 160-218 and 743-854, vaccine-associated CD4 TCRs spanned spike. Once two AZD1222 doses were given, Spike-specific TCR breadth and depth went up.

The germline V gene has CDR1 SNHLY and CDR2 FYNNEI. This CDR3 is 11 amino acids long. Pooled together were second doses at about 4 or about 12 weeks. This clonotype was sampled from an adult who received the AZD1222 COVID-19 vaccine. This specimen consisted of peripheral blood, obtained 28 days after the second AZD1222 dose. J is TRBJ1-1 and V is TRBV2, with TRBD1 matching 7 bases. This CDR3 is CASSVGTATTF. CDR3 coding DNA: TGTGCCAGCAGTGTGGGGACAGCAACCACTTTT.